The 19 T cell receptor beta chains below were found in one sample sequenced in a study of vaccination and CD4 T cells after COVID-19. Cultured CD4+ T-cell DNA underwent Oncomine TCR Beta short-read sequencing. In TCRdb, the PCR reads were re-called with MiXCR into one record per CDR3 protein. The sample lists tens of thousands of distinct CDR3 sequences, approximately 40% occurring once. No antigen has been assigned to these receptors. The time point: late sampling 161 to 241 days after vaccination in a few convalescent patients. Noted treatment: approximately nine-day PBMC culture with coronavirus spike peptide pools or control peptides (ViraFEST assay). The sequences come from CD4+ T cells from blood, cultured in vitro, collected about 7 months after SARS-CoV-2 vaccination. These receptors were obtained from a human donor who had recovered from COVID-19.

In this sample, this clonotype turned up a few times. CDR3 region: CASREYSNQPQHF. The CDR3 DNA reads TGTGCCAGCAGGGAATATAGCAATCAGCCCCAGCATTTT. V and J are TRBV6-1 and TRBJ1-5, with D unclear. Germline values: CDR1 MNHNS, CDR2 SASEGT. The CDR3 consists of 13 residues. V shed 6 bases and J shed 0 bases, with 6 bases lying between them.

This clonotype was seen only once. This sequence joins TRBV6-1 and TRBJ1-2, with no clear D. Per the germline V gene, CDR1 is MNHNS and CDR2 is SASEGT. The CDR3 has 13 residues. Trimming removed 5 bases at V and 8 bases at J, with 15 bases between. CDR3 nucleotide sequence: TGTGCCAGCAGTCGCGGATTAACGGCCGGCTACACCTTC. This sequence encodes CASSRGLTAGYTF.

The gene calls are TRBV27 and TRBJ2-5; D is perhaps TRBD2 (5 bases). CDR1 and CDR2 (germline): MNHEY, SMNVEV (reference sequence). Trimming pared 5 bases from V and 4 bases from J, leaving 20 bases between. The CDR3 loop spans 16 amino acids. CDR3 nucleotide sequence: TGTGCCAGCAGTCCGAGAGCGACGGGGTGGGGAGAGACCCAGTACTTC. This sequence encodes CASSPRATGWGETQYF.

J is TRBJ2-5 and V is TRBV5-1, with 9 bases that match TRBD2. With 4 bases clipped from V and 2 bases from J, the junction kept 12 bases outside the gene matches. The CDR3 loop spans 17 amino acids. The germline CDR1 and CDR2 sequences are SGHRS and YFSETQ. CDR3 sequence (DNA): TGCGCCAGCAGCCAAGGTCGTACTAGCGGGTCACAAGAGACCCAGTACTTC. It encodes CASSQGRTSGSQETQYF.

This chain uses TRBV5-1 with TRBJ2-5, with 10 bases matching TRBD1. This CDR3 comprises 15 residues. Germline-derived CDR1 and CDR2 are SGHRS and YFSETQ. The J segment lost 5 bases and the V segment lost 5 bases, leaving 9 bases of the junction unmatched. CDR3 coding DNA: TGCGCCAGCAGGGAGGGACAGGGGTTGAGTGAGACCCAGTACTTC. This translates into CASREGQGLSETQYF.

J is TRBJ1-1 and V is TRBV14; maybe TRBD1 (5 bases). The CDR3 length is 13 residues. With 4 bases removed from V and 10 bases from J, the gap between germline ends came to 16 bases. Germline V gives CDR1 SGHDN, CDR2 FVKESK. For the CDR3, the DNA is TGTGCCAGCAGCCCGATAAGACAGAATGGAGCTTTCTTT. Protein: CASSPIRQNGAFF.

The chain recombines TRBV6-1 with TRBJ2-7; the D is unclear. The CDR3 runs 14 residues. Trimming stripped 4 bases from V and 2 bases from J, with 12 bases between. CDR1 is MNHNS, CDR2 SASEGT, per germline. The CDR3 protein is CASSADSRAYEQYF. The DNA for the CDR3 is TGTGCCAGCAGTGCTGATAGTAGGGCCTACGAGCAGTACTTC.

The CDR3, as DNA: TGTGCCAGCAGTACTACCGGGACAGGGTACAATGAGCAGTTCTTC. Its protein is CASSTTGTGYNEQFF. The chain employs TRBV27 and TRBJ2-1, with 9 bases lining up with TRBD1. The length of the CDR3 is 15 residues. Per germline, CDR1 MNHEY and CDR2 SMNVEV (reference sequence). Trimming cost V 5 bases and J 4 bases; bases outside gene matches: 6.

The chain has TRBV2 and TRBJ2-3, with D possibly being TRBD1 or TRBD2 (5 bases each). The CDR3 covers 12 residues. Trimming removed 6 bases from V and 6 bases from J, with 10 bases in between. Germline CDR1 SNHLY, CDR2 FYNNEI. In DNA, the CDR3 is TGTGCCAGCAGAGGGTGGGGGGATACGCAGTATTTT. Its translation is CASRGWGDTQYF.

As for this clonotype: One end of the junction is discordant with germline, which a read error may explain. V is TRBV20-1 and J is TRBJ2-7, with 8 bases identical to TRBD1. Germline V CDR1 and CDR2: DFQATT, SNEGSKA (reference sequence). CDR3 length: 12 residues. CDR3 bases: TGCAGTGCTACCCGAAGGACAGGGCCTTTCCTGTTC. This encodes CSATRRTGPFLF.

The chain recombines TRBV18 with TRBJ1-1, with 9 bases aligning to TRBD1. CDR3 length equals 14 residues. The germline V gene encodes CDR1 KGHSH and CDR2 LQKENI. V lost 2 bases, J lost 3 bases, and 1 base stayed unmatched. This CDR3 reads CASSPGQGYTEAFF. The CDR3 DNA is TGTGCCAGCTCACCAGGACAGGGGTACACTGAAGCTTTCTTT.

The chain has TRBV24-1 and TRBJ2-1; TRBD1 aligns across 9 bases. This CDR3 comprises 16 residues. The V segment lost 4 bases and the J segment 3 bases; nucleotides outside the gene matches: 6. Germline V gives CDR1 KGHDR, CDR2 SFDVKD. The DNA for the CDR3 is TGTGCCACCAGTGACCCGGGACAGGGAGTCTACAATGAGCAGTTCTTC. It translates to CATSDPGQGVYNEQFF.

Only a few counts were recorded for this clonotype. The rearrangement links TRBV7-9 to TRBJ2-3, with D perhaps TRBD2 (6 bases). The germline gives CDR1 SEHNR, CDR2 FQNEAQ (reference sequence). The CDR3 is 17 amino acids. V gave up 1 base and J gave up 0 bases, with 14 bases separating them. CDR3 in DNA: TGTGCCAGCAGCTTAGGGTCTGGGGGGAAAAGCACAGATACGCAGTATTTT. Its protein product is CASSLGSGGKSTDTQYF.

This clonotype was seen a few times. J is TRBJ1-5 and V is TRBV28; D gene uncertain. The ends were cut back, 1 base at V and 5 bases at J, with 9 bases in the middle. The CDR3 is 14 amino acids. CDR1 and CDR2 from the germline V gene are MDHEN and SYDVKM. In nucleotides, the CDR3 is TGTGCCAGCAGTTTATTTAGGGATCATCAGCCCCAGCATTTT. Residues: CASSLFRDHQPQHF.

The chain recombines TRBV6-1 with TRBJ2-2; no firm D call. Germline loops: CDR1 MNHNS, CDR2 SASEGT. Trimming took off 8 bases at V and 1 base at J, with 14 bases between the two ends. This CDR3 contains 15 residues. The CDR3 loop reads CASVSLLVNTGELFF. The CDR3 DNA reads TGTGCCAGCGTCAGTCTACTTGTGAACACCGGGGAGCTGTTTTTT.

V and J are TRBV30 and TRBJ2-7, with a tentative D call TRBD2 (5 bases). Looked up from germline, CDR1 is GTSNPN and CDR2 is SVGIG (reference sequence). V was shortened by 8 bases and J by 2 bases, with 16 bases between the two germline ends. There are 13 residues in the CDR3. In DNA, the CDR3 is TGTGCCCTGGGGATTCTAGCCCCCTACGAGCAGTACTTC. Translated, it gives CALGILAPYEQYF. Combining the CDR3 with reference TRBV30 and TRBJ2-7 gives the whole variable domain SQTIHQWPATLVQPVGSPLSLECTVEGTSNPNLYWYRQAAGRGLQLLFYSVGIGQISSEVPQNLSASRPQDRQFILSSKKLLLSDSGFYLCALGILAPYEQYFGPGTRLTVT.

The chain recombines TRBV15 with TRBJ1-6, with D perhaps matching TRBD1 (5 bases). Per the germline V gene, CDR1 is LNHNV and CDR2 is YYDKDF (reference sequence). Trimming shortened V by 1 base and J by 12 bases, and 19 bases separated the two germline ends. This CDR3 has 16 amino acids. The CDR3: CATSRATGTPQGPLHF. The CDR3 DNA reads TGTGCCACCAGCAGAGCAACCGGGACCCCTCAAGGACCCCTCCACTTT.

V is TRBV19 and J is TRBJ1-1; possible D gene TRBD1, 5 bases. V lost 4 bases and J lost 4, with 7 bases in between. There are 12 residues in the CDR3. CDR1 LNHDA and CDR2 SQIVND come from the germline V gene (reference sequence). The CDR3 is CASSSGTTEAFF. CDR3 nucleotide sequence: TGTGCCAGTAGTAGCGGGACCACTGAAGCTTTCTTT.

The chain recombines TRBV15 with TRBJ2-7; a possible D gene is TRBD2 (7 bases). Germline lookup yields CDR1 LNHNV and CDR2 YYDKDF (reference sequence). This CDR3 has 16 residues. V was trimmed by 1 base and J by 9 bases, leaving 22 bases between them. Here the CDR3 reads CATSRGPWGGGDRQYF. In DNA form, the CDR3 reads TGTGCCACCAGCAGAGGACCATGGGGAGGGGGAGACAGGCAGTACTTC.